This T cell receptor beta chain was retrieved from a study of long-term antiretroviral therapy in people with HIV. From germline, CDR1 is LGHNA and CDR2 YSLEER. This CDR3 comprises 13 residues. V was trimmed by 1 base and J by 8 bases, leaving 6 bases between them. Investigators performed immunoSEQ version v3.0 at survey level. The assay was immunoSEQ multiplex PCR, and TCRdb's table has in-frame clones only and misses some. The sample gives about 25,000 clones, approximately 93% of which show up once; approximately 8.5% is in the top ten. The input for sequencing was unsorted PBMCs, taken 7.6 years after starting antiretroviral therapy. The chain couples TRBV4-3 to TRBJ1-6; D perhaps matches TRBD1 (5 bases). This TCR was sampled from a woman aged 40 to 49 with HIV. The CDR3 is CASSQARDSPLHF. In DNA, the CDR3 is TGCGCCAGCAGCCAAGCCAGGGATTCACCCCTCCACTTT.